What follows are 23 T cell receptor beta chains derived from one specimen sequenced in a study of blood T cell repertoires in COVID-19. Clones were read by immunoSEQ multiplex PCR, and TCRdb kept only the in-frame ones, dropping some. The sample records around 300,000 clones, roughly 89% being singletons. The sequenced sample consisted of PBMCs or T cells enriched from blood (not recorded which). Source of these receptors: a woman between 40 and 55 years old who had recovered from COVID-19.

This clone has a single count. The V gene is TRBV19, the J gene TRBJ1-2; 7 bases align to TRBD1. This CDR3 contains 14 residues. Germline CDR1 reads LNHDA; CDR2 reads SQIVND (reference sequence). V shed 6 bases, J shed 7 bases, and the junction held 11 bases outside the gene matches. Written as DNA, the CDR3 is TGTGCCAGTAGGGTTACGGGACAGACGTCTGGCTACACCTTC. Encoded protein: CASRVTGQTSGYTF.

The chain has TRBV6-4 and TRBJ2-1; D is perhaps TRBD2 (6 bases). Looked up from germline, CDR1 is MRHNA and CDR2 is SNTAGT. V shed 5 bases and J shed 8 bases, with 16 bases lying between them. CDR3 length equals 14 residues. The CDR3 region is CASSRGGAHDEQFF. Written as DNA, the CDR3 is TGTGCCAGCAGTCGTGGCGGGGCCCATGATGAGCAGTTCTTC.

V usage is TRBV4-3 and J usage is TRBJ2-3; a weak D match, TRBD1 (6 bases). Trimming stripped 0 bases from V and 4 bases from J, with 11 bases between. The CDR3 has 15 amino acids. Germline CDR1 is LGHNA and CDR2 is YSLEER. The CDR3 region is CASSQEAGVADTQYF. The CDR3 region has the DNA TGCGCCAGCAGCCAAGAAGCAGGGGTGGCAGATACGCAGTATTTT.

Regarding this clone: In the same sample, other DNA sequences code for this CDR3. This sequence joins TRBV4-3 and TRBJ2-5; D might be TRBD1 (6 bases). CDR1 and CDR2 from the germline V gene are LGHNA and YSLEER. This CDR3 comprises 13 residues. The V and J ends lost 3 bases and 3 bases respectively, with 8 bases between them. CDR3: CASSQRTEETQYF. Written as DNA, the CDR3 is TGCGCCAGCAGCCAGAGGACAGAAGAGACCCAGTACTTC.

The CDR3 DNA is TGTGCCAGCAGTACCGCGGGCCGAGGGAGAAGAGGCACAGATACGCAGTATTTT. Translating it yields CASSTAGRGRRGTDTQYF. The chain links TRBV2 to TRBJ2-3, with D maybe TRBD2 (5 bases). There are 18 residues in the CDR3. V lost 5 bases and J lost 1, with 22 bases in between. CDR1 is SNHLY, CDR2 FYNNEI, per germline. The variable domain in full, completed from reference TRBV2 and TRBJ2-3, reads EPEVTQTPSHQVTQMGQEVILRCVPISNHLYFYWYRQILGQKVEFLVSFYNNEISEKSEIFDDQFSVERPDGSNFTLKIRSTKLEDSAMYFCASSTAGRGRRGTDTQYFGPGTRLTVL.

V gene TRBV28 combines with J gene TRBJ2-3; 7 bases line up with TRBD1. V lost 6 bases and J lost 9; bases outside the gene matches: 15. The CDR3 consists of 15 residues. CDR1 is MDHEN, CDR2 SYDVKM, per germline. The CDR3 loop reads CASSPRTGHSDTQYF. CDR3 DNA sequence: TGTGCCAGCAGCCCCAGGACAGGCCATAGCGACACGCAGTATTTT.

The V call is TRBV18, the J call TRBJ2-2, with a possible D match to TRBD2 (6 bases). In germline, CDR1 is KGHSH, CDR2 LQKENI. V lost 3 bases and J 4 bases, leaving 12 bases between the germline ends. This CDR3 has 15 residues. The CDR3 spells CASSPPTSSTGELFF. The CDR3 DNA reads TGTGCCAGCTCACCCCCAACTAGCAGCACCGGGGAGCTGTTTTTT.

The chain carries TRBV19 and TRBJ2-5; TRBD2 matches 11 bases. The CDR3 runs 15 residues. Germline assignment: CDR1 LNHDA and CDR2 SQIVND (reference sequence). J gave up 4 bases and V 2 bases, and 3 bases lay outside the gene matches. This chain's CDR3 is CASSIRLAGTETQYF. In DNA form, the CDR3 reads TGTGCCAGTAGTATAAGACTAGCGGGAACAGAGACCCAGTACTTC.

Note on this clone: One end of the junction varies from germline; a read error may be responsible. The chain couples TRBV28 to TRBJ1-5; the D gene is possibly TRBD1 (5 bases). The CDR3 contains 13 residues. Germline CDR1 MDHEN, CDR2 SYDVKM. Here the CDR3 reads CASSLGAPQLQHF. CDR3 bases: TGTGCCAGCAGTTTAGGGGCCCCGCAGCTCCAGCATTTT. Full variable domain (remainder filled in from reference TRBV28 and TRBJ1-5): DVKVTQSSRYLVKRTGEKVFLECVQDMDHENMFWYRQDPGLGLRLIYFSYDVKMKEKGDIPEGYSVSREKKERFSLILESASTNQTSMYLCASSLGAPQLQHFGDGTRLSIL.

This clone was detected once. V usage is TRBV7-8 and J usage is TRBJ1-1, with D possibly matching TRBD1 (5 bases). The V end was cut by 1 base, the J end by 4 bases, with 10 bases between. This CDR3 contains 14 residues. Looked up from germline, CDR1 is SGHVS and CDR2 is FQNEAQ. CDR3 DNA sequence: TGTGCCAGCAGCTTAGGGGGCGGGGGCACTGAAGCTTTCTTT. Translated, it gives CASSLGGGGTEAFF.

The chain links TRBV5-1 to TRBJ1-6; 8 nucleotides line up with TRBD1. Germline-derived CDR1 and CDR2 are SGHRS and YFSETQ. This CDR3 has 14 amino acids. V lost 4 bases, J lost 7 bases, and 4 bases stayed unmatched. CDR3 bases: TGCGCCAGCAGCCGGGACAGGTGGAATTCACCCCTCCACTTT. Translation: CASSRDRWNSPLHF.

CDR3 amino acids: CASSVTLGTVNTGELFF. The CDR3, as DNA: TGTGCCAGCAGCGTAACTCTCGGGACAGTAAACACCGGGGAGCTGTTTTTT. This chain connects TRBV9 to TRBJ2-2, with TRBD1 matching over 7 bases. Germline V CDR1 and CDR2: SGDLS, YYNGEE. The CDR3 extends over 17 amino acids. V shed 1 base, J shed 2 bases, and the junction held 8 bases outside the gene matches.

The rearrangement uses TRBV11-2 and TRBJ1-3, with 9 bases that match TRBD1. Germline-derived CDR1 and CDR2 are SGHAT and FQNNGV. CDR3 length equals 14 residues. J lost 10 bases, V lost 3 bases, and 7 bases had no gene match. In DNA form, the CDR3 reads TGTGCCAGCAGCTTGGGACAGGGAAGCCTTACCATATATTTT. Translated, it gives CASSLGQGSLTIYF.

The V call is TRBV6-5, the J call TRBJ2-3; 7 bases match TRBD1. The CDR3 totals 14 residues. Germline V gene data show CDR1 as MNHEY and CDR2 as SVGAGI. The V gene end was trimmed by 7 bases and the J gene end by 1 base; junction bases not matched to a gene: 5. The CDR3 bases are TGTGCCAGCACCACAGGACAGGGCACAGATACGCAGTATTTT. Protein sequence: CASTTGQGTDTQYF.

V and J are TRBV6-2 or TRBV6-3 and TRBJ2-2; 12 nucleotides match TRBD2. The CDR3 loop spans 19 amino acids. J lost 4 bases, V lost 2 bases, and 11 bases had no gene match. Germline V gene lookup returns CDR1 MNHEY and CDR2 SVGEGT. DNA of the CDR3: TGTGCCAGCAGTTACCCTACCCGACTAGCGGGAGCCCTCACCGGGGAGCTGTTTTTT. Protein sequence: CASSYPTRLAGALTGELFF.

This clone was counted a single time. The chain carries TRBV6-5 and TRBJ2-3; the match to TRBD2 covers 13 bases. The CDR3 runs to 14 residues. The junction had 4 bases not matched to a gene; V was cut back by 8 bases and J by 5 bases. Germline CDR1 MNHEY, CDR2 SVGAGI. The CDR3 DNA is TGTGCCAGCGGACTAGCGGGAGATATAGATACGCAGTATTTT. Its translation: CASGLAGDIDTQYF.

The J gene is TRBJ2-5, the V gene TRBV25-1; 13 bases line up with TRBD2. CDR1 is MGHDK and CDR2 is SYGVNS in the germline V gene. This CDR3 has 15 residues. J gave up 4 bases and V 2 bases, and 1 base lay outside the gene matches. CDR3: CASSEGLAGAETQYF. The CDR3, as DNA: TGTGCCAGCAGTGAAGGACTAGCGGGAGCAGAGACCCAGTACTTC.

The V call is TRBV4-2, the J call TRBJ2-3; TRBD2 aligns across 7 bases. The CDR3 totals 14 residues. Germline lookup yields CDR1 LGHNA and CDR2 YNFKEQ. V was pared by 2 bases and J by 5 bases, with 4 bases of the junction left unmatched. The CDR3 sequence is CASSQNLAGDTQYF. CDR3 coding DNA: TGTGCCAGCAGCCAAAACTTAGCGGGAGATACGCAGTATTTT.

This clone was seen just once. The genes are TRBV10-3 and TRBJ2-5; 10 positions agree with TRBD1. CDR1 is ENHRY, CDR2 SYGVKD, per germline. The junction had 5 bases not matched to a gene; V was cut back by 3 bases and J by 10 bases. This CDR3 contains 13 residues. The CDR3 protein is CAISDPDRGFQYF. Here the CDR3 DNA reads TGTGCCATCAGTGACCCGGACAGGGGGTTCCAGTACTTC.

This chain joins TRBV7-2 and TRBJ1-2; the match to TRBD1 covers 7 bases. CDR3 size: 14 residues. Germline V gene sequence: CDR1 SGHTA, CDR2 FQGNSA. V was pared by 5 bases and J by 4 bases, with 7 bases of the junction left unmatched. DNA for the CDR3: TGTGCCAGCAGCCCAGGGGGAGAGGGCTATGGCTACACCTTC. Its protein product is CASSPGGEGYGYTF.

This clone was observed a single time. The gene calls are TRBV27 and TRBJ2-5, with TRBD2 as a possible D gene (6 bases). Germline V CDR1 and CDR2: MNHEY, SMNVEV (reference sequence). The V and J ends lost 6 bases and 5 bases respectively, with 19 bases between them. This CDR3 region has 15 residues. The CDR3 loop reads CASRGTGVAGETQYF. In DNA form, the CDR3 reads TGTGCCAGCAGGGGGACTGGCGTCGCCGGCGAGACCCAGTACTTC.

The gene calls are TRBV13 and TRBJ1-1, with 8 nucleotides matching TRBD1. CDR1 and CDR2 from the germline V gene are PRHDT and FYEKMQ (reference sequence). This CDR3 contains 15 residues. With 4 bases clipped from V and 3 bases from J, the junction kept 7 bases outside the gene matches. CDR3 nucleotide sequence: TGTGCCAGCAGCTCCCGGATGGACAGGGACACTGAAGCTTTCTTT. Protein: CASSSRMDRDTEAFF.

The chain is built from TRBV7-8 and TRBJ2-2, with D unclear. The CDR3 covers 16 residues. V was cut by 5 bases and J by 4 bases, with 17 bases left in between. CDR1 is SGHVS and CDR2 is FQNEAQ in the germline V gene. The CDR3, as DNA: TGTGCCAGCAGCACCTCTCGGCTAGTCAGCACCGGGGAGCTGTTTTTT. Its translation is CASSTSRLVSTGELFF.